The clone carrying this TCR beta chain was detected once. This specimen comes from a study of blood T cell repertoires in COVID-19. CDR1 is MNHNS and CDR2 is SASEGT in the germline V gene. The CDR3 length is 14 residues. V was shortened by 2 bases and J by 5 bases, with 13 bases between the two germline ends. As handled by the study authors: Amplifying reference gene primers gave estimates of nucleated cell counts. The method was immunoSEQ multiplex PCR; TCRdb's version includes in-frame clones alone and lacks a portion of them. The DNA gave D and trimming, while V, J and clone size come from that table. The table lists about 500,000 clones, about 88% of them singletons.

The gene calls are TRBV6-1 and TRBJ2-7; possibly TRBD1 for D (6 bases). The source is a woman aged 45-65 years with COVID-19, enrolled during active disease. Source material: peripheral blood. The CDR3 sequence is CASSEWAGVDEQYF. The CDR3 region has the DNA TGTGCCAGCAGTGAATGGGCAGGGGTGGACGAGCAGTACTTC.